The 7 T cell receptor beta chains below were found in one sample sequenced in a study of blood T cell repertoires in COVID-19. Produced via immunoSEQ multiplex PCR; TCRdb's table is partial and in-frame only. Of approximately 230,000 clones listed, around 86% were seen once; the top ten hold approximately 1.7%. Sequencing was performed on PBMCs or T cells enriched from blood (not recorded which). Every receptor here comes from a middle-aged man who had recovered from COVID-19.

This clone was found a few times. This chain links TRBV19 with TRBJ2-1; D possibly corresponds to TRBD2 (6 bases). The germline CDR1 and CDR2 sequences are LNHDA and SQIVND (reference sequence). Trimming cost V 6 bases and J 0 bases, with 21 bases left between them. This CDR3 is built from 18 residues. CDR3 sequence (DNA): TGTGCCAGTAGCAATATTGGGAATCGGGACTTCTCCTACAATGAGCAGTTCTTC. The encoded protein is CASSNIGNRDFSYNEQFF.

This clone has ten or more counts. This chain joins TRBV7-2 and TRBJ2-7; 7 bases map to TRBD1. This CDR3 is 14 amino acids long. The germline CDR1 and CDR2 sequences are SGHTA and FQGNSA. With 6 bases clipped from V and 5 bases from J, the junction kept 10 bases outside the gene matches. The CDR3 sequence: CASRTTGQANEQYF. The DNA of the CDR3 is TGTGCCAGCAGGACCACCGGACAGGCCAACGAGCAGTACTTC.

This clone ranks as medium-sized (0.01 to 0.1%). CDR3 DNA sequence: TGTGCCAGCAGTTTTAGGGGGAGTTCGGGTGTGGCGGCCTTCTTT. Translation gives CASSFRGSSGVAAFF. The genes are TRBV27 and TRBJ1-1, with D tentatively TRBD1 (6 bases). This CDR3 has 15 residues. V gave up 3 bases and J gave up 14 bases, with 25 bases separating them. Germline assignment: CDR1 MNHEY and CDR2 SMNVEV (reference sequence).

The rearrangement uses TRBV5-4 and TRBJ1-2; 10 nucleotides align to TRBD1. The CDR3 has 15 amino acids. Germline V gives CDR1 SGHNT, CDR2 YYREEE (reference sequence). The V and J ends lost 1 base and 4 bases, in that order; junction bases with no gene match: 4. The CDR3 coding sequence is TGTGCCAGCAGCTTGCCGGGACAGGGGTTCTATGGCTACACCTTC. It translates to CASSLPGQGFYGYTF.

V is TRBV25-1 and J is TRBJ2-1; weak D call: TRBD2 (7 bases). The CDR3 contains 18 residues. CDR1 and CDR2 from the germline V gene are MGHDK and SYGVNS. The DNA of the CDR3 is TGTGCGCCCGAAGAGGAGGGGGAGGGGAAAAGCTCCTACAATGAGCAGTTCTTC. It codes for CAPEEEGEGKSSYNEQFF. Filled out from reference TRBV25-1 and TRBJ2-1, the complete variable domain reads EADIYQTPRYLVIGTGKKITLECSQTMGHDKMYWYQQDPGMELHLIHYSYGVNSTEKGDLSSESTVSRIRTEHFPLTLESARPSHTSQYLCAPEEEGEGKSSYNEQFFGPGTRLTVL.

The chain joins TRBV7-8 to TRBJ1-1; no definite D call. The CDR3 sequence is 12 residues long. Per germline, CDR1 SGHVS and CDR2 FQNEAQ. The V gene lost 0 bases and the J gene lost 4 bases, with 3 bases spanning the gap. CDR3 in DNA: TGTGCCAGCAGCTTAGCTAGCACTGAAGCTTTCTTT. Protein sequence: CASSLASTEAFF.

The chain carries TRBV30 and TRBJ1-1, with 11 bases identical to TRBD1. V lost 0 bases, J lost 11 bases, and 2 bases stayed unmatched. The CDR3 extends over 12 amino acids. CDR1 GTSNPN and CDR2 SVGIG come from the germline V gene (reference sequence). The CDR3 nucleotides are TGTGCCTGGAGTGTAGGACAGGGGGCGGCTTTCTTT. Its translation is CAWSVGQGAAFF.